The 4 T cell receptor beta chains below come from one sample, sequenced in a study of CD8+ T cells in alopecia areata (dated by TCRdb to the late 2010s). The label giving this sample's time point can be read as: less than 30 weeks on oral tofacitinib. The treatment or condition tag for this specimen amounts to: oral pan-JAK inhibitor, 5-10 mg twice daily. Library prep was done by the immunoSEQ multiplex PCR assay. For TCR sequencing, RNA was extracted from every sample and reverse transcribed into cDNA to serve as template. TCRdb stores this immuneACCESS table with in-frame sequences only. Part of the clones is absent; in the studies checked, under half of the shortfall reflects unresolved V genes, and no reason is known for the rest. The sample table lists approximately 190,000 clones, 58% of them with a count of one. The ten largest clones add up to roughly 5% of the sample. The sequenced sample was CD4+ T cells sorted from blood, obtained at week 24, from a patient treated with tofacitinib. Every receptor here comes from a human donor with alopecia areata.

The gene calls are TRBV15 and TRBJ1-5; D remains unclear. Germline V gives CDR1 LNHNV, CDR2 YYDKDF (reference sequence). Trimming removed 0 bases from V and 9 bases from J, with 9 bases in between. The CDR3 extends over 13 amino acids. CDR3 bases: TGTGCCACCAGCAGAGACAGCCCTCGGCCCCAGCATTTT. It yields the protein CATSRDSPRPQHF.

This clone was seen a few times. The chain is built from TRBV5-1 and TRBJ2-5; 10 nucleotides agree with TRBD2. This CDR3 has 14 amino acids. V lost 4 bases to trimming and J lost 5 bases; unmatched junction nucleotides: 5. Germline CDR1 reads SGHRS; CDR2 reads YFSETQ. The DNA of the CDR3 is TGCGCCAGCAGCAGAGCGGGAGGGGAGGAGACCCAGTACTTC. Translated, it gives CASSRAGGEETQYF.

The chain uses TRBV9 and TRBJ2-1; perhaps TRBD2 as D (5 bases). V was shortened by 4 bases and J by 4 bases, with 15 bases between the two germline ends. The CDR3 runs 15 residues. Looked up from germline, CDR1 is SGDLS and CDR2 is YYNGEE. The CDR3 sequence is CASSLAGERYNEQFF. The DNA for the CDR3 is TGTGCCAGCAGCCTAGCAGGTGAGAGATACAATGAGCAGTTCTTC.

CDR3 residues: CSVEGIGGRNTEAFF. The CDR3 nucleotides read TGCAGCGTTGAAGGGATTGGGGGACGGAACACTGAAGCTTTCTTT. The V gene is TRBV29-1, the J gene TRBJ1-1; D might be TRBD1 (5 bases). V was clipped by 1 base and J by 1 base, with 13 bases between them. The CDR3 loop spans 15 amino acids. The V gene's germline CDR1 is SQVTM and CDR2 ANQGSEA.